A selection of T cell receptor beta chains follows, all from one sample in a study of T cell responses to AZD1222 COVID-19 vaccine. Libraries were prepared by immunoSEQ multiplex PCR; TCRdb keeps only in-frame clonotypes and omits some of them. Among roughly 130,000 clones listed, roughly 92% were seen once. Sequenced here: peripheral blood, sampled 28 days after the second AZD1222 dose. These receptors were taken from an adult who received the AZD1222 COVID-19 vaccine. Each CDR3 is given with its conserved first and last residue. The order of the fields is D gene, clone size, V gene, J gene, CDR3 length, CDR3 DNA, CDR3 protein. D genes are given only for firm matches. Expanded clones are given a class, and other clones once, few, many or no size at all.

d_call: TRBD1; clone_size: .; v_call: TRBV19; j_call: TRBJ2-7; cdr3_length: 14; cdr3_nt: TGTGCCAGTAGTCCCCTGGGACAGACCTACGAGCAGTACTTC; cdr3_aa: CASSPLGQTYEQYF
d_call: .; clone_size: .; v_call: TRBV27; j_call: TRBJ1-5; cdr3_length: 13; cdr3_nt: TGTGCCAGCAGTTTATACTATGATCAGCCCCAGCATTTT; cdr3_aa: CASSLYYDQPQHF
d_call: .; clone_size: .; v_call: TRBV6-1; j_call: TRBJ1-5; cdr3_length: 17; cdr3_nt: TGTGCCAGCAGTGAAGCGGGGAGGCAGGTTAGCAATCAGCCCCAGCATTTT; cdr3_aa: CASSEAGRQVSNQPQHF
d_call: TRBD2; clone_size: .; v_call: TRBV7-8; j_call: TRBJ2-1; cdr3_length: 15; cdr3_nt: TGTGCCAGCAGCGCAGCGGCGGGAGTGAACAATGAGCAGTTCTTC; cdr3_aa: CASSAAAGVNNEQFF
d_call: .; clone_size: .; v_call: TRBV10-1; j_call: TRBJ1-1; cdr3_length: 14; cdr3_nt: TGCGCCAGCAGTGGGTCATTAGGACAGCCTGAAGCTTTCTTT; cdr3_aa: CASSGSLGQPEAFF
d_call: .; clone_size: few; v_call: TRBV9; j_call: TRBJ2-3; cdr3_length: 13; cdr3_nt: TGTGCCAGCAGCCCCCGAACGGGAGATACGCAGTATTTT; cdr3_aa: CASSPRTGDTQYF
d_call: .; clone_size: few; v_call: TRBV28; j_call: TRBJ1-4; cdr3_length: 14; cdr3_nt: TGTGCCAGCAGTTTAGTCGGTACTAATGAAAAACTGTTTTTT; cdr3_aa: CASSLVGTNEKLFF
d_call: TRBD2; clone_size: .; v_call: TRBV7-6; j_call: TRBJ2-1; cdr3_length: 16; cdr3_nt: TGTGCCAGCAGCCCTACTAGCGGGAGGCTTTACAATGAGCAGTTCTTC; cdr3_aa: CASSPTSGRLYNEQFF
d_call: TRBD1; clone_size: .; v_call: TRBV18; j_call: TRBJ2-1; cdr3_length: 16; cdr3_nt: TGTGCCAGCTCACCGGGACAGGGGGCTTTCTACAATGAGCAGTTCTTC; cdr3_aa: CASSPGQGAFYNEQFF
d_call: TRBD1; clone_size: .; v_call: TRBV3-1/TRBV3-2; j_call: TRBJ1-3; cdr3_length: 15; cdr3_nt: TGTGCCAGCAGCCAAGACCCGGGACAGGGAAACACCATATATTTT; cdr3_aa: CASSQDPGQGNTIYF
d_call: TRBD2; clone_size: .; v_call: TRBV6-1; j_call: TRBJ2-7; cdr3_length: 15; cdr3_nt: TGTGCCAGCAGCTTTGGACTAGCGGGGATTTACGAGCAGTACTTC; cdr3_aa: CASSFGLAGIYEQYF
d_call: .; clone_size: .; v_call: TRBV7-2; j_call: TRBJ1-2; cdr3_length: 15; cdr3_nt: TGTGCCAGCAGCTCCGAGTGGGGTGGTAACTATGGCTACACCTTC; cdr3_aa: CASSSEWGGNYGYTF
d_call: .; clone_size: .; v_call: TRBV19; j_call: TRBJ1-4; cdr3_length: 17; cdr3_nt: TGTGCCAGTAGTATAGACCCCCGAAGGGGCGATAATGAAAAACTGTTTTTT; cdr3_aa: CASSIDPRRGDNEKLFF
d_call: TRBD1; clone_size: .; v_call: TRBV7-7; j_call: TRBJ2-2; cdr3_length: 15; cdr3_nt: TGTGCCAGCAGCGTAGACAGGGGGCTAGGCGGGGAGCTGTTTTTT; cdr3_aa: CASSVDRGLGGELFF
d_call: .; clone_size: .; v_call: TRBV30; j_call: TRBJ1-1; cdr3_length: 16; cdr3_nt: TGTGCCTGGAGTCAGGCCTGGGACCGATTAAACACTGAAGCTTTCTTT; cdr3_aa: CAWSQAWDRLNTEAFF
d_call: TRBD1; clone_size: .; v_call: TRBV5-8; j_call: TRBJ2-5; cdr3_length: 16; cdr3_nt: TGTGCCAGCAGCGCAACCGGGACAGCCTCTCAAGAGACCCAGTACTTC; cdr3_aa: CASSATGTASQETQYF
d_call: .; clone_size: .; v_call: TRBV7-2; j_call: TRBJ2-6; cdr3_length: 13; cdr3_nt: TGTGCCAGCAGCGGCTTGAGGGCCAACGTCCTGACTTTC; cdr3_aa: CASSGLRANVLTF
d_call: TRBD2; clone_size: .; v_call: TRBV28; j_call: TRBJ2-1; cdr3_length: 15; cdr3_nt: TGTGCCAGCAAACCTAGCGGGAGGGCCTACAATGAGCAGTTCTTC; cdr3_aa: CASKPSGRAYNEQFF
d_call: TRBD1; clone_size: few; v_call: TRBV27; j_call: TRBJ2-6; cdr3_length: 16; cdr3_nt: TGTGCCAGCAGCCCGACAGGGGTGGAGGGGGCCAACGTCCTGACTTTC; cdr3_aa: CASSPTGVEGANVLTF
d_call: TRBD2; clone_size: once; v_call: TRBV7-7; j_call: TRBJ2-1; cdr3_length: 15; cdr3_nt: TGTGCCAGCAGCGCCGGACTAGCGGGCCACAATGAGCAGTTCTTC; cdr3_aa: CASSAGLAGHNEQFF
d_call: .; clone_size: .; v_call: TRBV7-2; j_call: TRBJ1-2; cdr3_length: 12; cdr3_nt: TGTGCCAGCGGGAGGGGAGCCTATGGCTACACCTTC; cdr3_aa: CASGRGAYGYTF
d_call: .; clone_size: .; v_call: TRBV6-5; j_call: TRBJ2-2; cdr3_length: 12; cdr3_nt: TGTGCCAGCCAAACGAACACCGGGGAGCTGTTTTTT; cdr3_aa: CASQTNTGELFF
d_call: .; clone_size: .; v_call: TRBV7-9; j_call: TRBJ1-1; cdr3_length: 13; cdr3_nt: TGTGCCAGCAGCCGAAGACAAGGCACTGAAGCTTTCTTT; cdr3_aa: CASSRRQGTEAFF
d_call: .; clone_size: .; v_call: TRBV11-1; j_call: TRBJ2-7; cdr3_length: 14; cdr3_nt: TGTGCCAGCAGCTTAGGGCGGGGAACCTACGAGCAGTACTTC; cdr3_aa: CASSLGRGTYEQYF
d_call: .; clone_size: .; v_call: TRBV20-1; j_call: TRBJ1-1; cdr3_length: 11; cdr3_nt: TGCAGCAAGGACAAGAACACTGAAGCTTTCTTT; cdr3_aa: CSKDKNTEAFF
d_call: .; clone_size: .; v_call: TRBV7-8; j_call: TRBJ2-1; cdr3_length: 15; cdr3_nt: TGTGCCAGCAGCCAGAGCCAGGGGTATTGGAATGAGCAGTTCTTC; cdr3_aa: CASSQSQGYWNEQFF
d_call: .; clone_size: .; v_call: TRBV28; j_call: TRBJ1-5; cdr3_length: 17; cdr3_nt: TGTGCCAGCAGTCCCCCAGGGTGGACGTACAAGAATCAGCCCCAGCATTTT; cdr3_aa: CASSPPGWTYKNQPQHF
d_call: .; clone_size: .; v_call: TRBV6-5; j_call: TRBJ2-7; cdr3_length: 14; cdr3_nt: TGTGCCAGCAGCATCGCGGGGGCCGCCTACGAGCAGTACTTC; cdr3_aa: CASSIAGAAYEQYF
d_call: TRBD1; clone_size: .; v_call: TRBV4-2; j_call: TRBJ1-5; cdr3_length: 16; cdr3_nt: TGTGCCAGCAGCCCAGGGACAGGGGGCGGTAATCAGCCCCAGCATTTT; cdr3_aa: CASSPGTGGGNQPQHF
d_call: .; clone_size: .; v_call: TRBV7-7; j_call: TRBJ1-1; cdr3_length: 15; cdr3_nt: TGTGCCAGCAGCCCAAGCCCGATGGGAAACACTGAAGCTTTCTTT; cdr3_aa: CASSPSPMGNTEAFF
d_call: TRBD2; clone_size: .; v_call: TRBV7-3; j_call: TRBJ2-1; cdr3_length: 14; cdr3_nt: TGTGCCAGCAGCTTAAGCGGGGGACCCAATGAGCAGTTCTTC; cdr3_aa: CASSLSGGPNEQFF